A selection of T cell receptor beta chains follows, all from one sample in a study of memory CD4+ T cells and cytomegalovirus serostatus. The data were produced by immunoSEQ multiplex PCR, yet TCRdb's version contains in-frame clones alone and is incomplete. The sample has over 75,000 clones; roughly 80% are singletons. Sequencing input: memory CD4+ T cells from blood. The receptor set was obtained from an adult in good health and CMV-seropositive. The CDR3 runs from the conserved cysteine through the conserved F or W. D genes are given only for firm matches. A clone size is listed for some rows: how often the clone was seen (once, few, many), or a class if it is expanded.

d_gene	abundance	v_gene	j_gene	len	CDR3aa	CDR3nt
-	-	TRBV18	TRBJ2-2	14	CASSPLGVDGELFF	TGTGCCAGCTCACCACTCGGCGTAGACGGGGAGCTGTTTTTT
-	-	TRBV12-5	TRBJ1-1	13	CASGFEQNTEAFF	TGTGCTAGTGGTTTTGAACAGAACACTGAAGCTTTCTTT
-	-	TRBV6-6	TRBJ2-3	14	CASRQSGGTDTQYF	TGTGCCAGCAGACAAAGCGGTGGGACAGATACGCAGTATTTT
-	-	TRBV5-6	TRBJ2-7	13	CASSLAGWYEQYF	TGTGCCAGCAGCTTGGCAGGGTGGTACGAGCAGTACTTC
TRBD2	few	TRBV7-9	TRBJ2-5	14	CASSPGLAGETQYF	TGTGCCAGCAGCCCGGGACTAGCGGGAGAGACCCAGTACTTC
-	once	TRBV5-4	TRBJ1-2	13	CASSSQPGGGYTF	TGTGCCAGCAGCAGCCAGCCCGGGGGGGGCTACACCTTC
-	-	TRBV5-6	TRBJ1-5	14	CASSAGPSGQPQHF	TGTGCCAGCAGTGCAGGGCCCTCCGGGCAGCCCCAGCATTTT
-	-	TRBV7-9	TRBJ1-4	15	CASSLADSTNEKLFF	TGTGCCAGCAGCTTAGCGGACAGCACAAATGAAAAACTGTTTTTT
TRBD2	-	TRBV6-1	TRBJ2-1	14	CASSLAGGDNEQFF	TGTGCCAGCAGCCTAGCGGGAGGGGATAATGAGCAGTTCTTC
-	-	TRBV11-2	TRBJ2-7	12	CASSLDGTEQYF	TGTGCCAGCAGCTTAGACGGAACCGAGCAGTACTTC
TRBD2	few	TRBV2	TRBJ2-2	14	CATLAGADTGELFF	TGTGCCACTTTAGCGGGAGCTGACACCGGGGAGCTGTTTTTT
TRBD1	-	TRBV6-1	TRBJ1-4	17	CASSEFQGAQGNEKLFF	TGTGCCAGCAGTGAATTCCAGGGGGCGCAGGGTAATGAAAAACTGTTTTTT
TRBD2	-	TRBV7-3	TRBJ2-3	17	CASSLNGGSGSTDTQYF	TGTGCCAGCAGCCTAAATGGCGGTAGCGGGAGCACAGATACGCAGTATTTT
-	-	TRBV5-1	TRBJ2-3	15	CASSLQPRGGGTQYF	TGCGCCAGCAGCTTGCAGCCAAGGGGGGGAGGTACGCAGTATTTT
-	-	TRBV27	TRBJ1-5	15	CASSGGIYSNQPQHF	TGTGCCAGCTCCGGGGGAATTTATAGCAATCAGCCCCAGCATTTT
-	-	TRBV6-1	TRBJ1-5	16	CASSEHRGPRNQPQHF	TGTGCCAGCAGTGAACATCGAGGGCCACGGAATCAGCCCCAGCATTTT
TRBD1	-	TRBV10-3	TRBJ1-2	13	CAIRENRGSGYTF	TGTGCCATCAGGGAAAACAGGGGCAGTGGCTACACCTTC
-	-	TRBV6-1	TRBJ1-1	14	CASSEMAGRTEAFF	TGTGCCAGCAGTGAAATGGCAGGGCGGACTGAAGCTTTCTTT
TRBD2	once	TRBV18	TRBJ2-2	18	CASSPPSGSNIRTGELFF	TGTGCCAGCTCACCACCTAGCGGGAGTAATATTCGAACCGGGGAGCTGTTTTTT
-	once	TRBV4-1	TRBJ1-2	16	CASSQDNLGTVYGYTF	TGCGCCAGCAGCCAAGATAATCTGGGTACGGTGTATGGCTACACCTTC
-	once	TRBV5-4	TRBJ2-7	15	CASSLGSRGAYEQYF	TGTGCCAGCAGCTTGGGGTCGAGGGGAGCCTACGAGCAGTACTTC
-	-	TRBV7-2	TRBJ1-4	15	CASSLSRVANEKLFF	TGTGCCAGCAGCTTAAGCAGGGTGGCTAATGAAAAACTGTTTTTT
-	once	TRBV5-1	TRBJ2-1	15	CASSLVGGYPNEQFF	TGCGCCAGCAGCTTGGTCGGAGGTTACCCCAATGAGCAGTTCTTC
-	-	TRBV5-4	TRBJ2-2	18	CASSPGGGGRANTGELFF	TGTGCCAGCAGCCCAGGGGGCGGCGGGAGGGCGAACACCGGGGAGCTGTTTTTT
-	-	TRBV7-2	TRBJ1-2	13	CASSPGVLGGYTF	TGTGCCAGCAGCCCCGGGGTCCTAGGAGGCTACACCTTC
-	-	TRBV5-1	TRBJ1-4	14	CASRQDSFNEKLFF	TGCGCCAGCAGACAGGACAGCTTTAATGAAAAACTGTTTTTT
TRBD1	-	TRBV4-1	TRBJ1-1	17	CASSTPRDRGSGTEAFF	TGCGCCAGCAGCACTCCCCGGGACAGGGGGTCGGGCACTGAAGCTTTCTTT
TRBD1	-	TRBV6-5	TRBJ2-7	15	CASRRRQGVSYEQYF	TGTGCCAGCAGACGGAGACAGGGGGTTTCCTACGAGCAGTACTTC
-	-	TRBV4-3	TRBJ2-2	13	CASSRLVGRELFF	TGCGCCAGCAGCCGGCTGGTCGGTAGGGAGCTGTTTTTT
-	-	TRBV11-1	TRBJ2-5	16	CASSLVRWTEQETQYF	TGTGCCAGCAGCTTAGTGCGGTGGACCGAACAAGAGACCCAGTACTTC
TRBD2	-	TRBV19	TRBJ2-2	15	CASSIRSGKPGELFF	TGTGCCAGTAGTATCAGGAGCGGGAAGCCCGGGGAGCTGTTTTTT
-	few	TRBV19	TRBJ1-5	13	CASSEGVPQPQHF	TGTGCCAGTAGTGAGGGGGTACCTCAGCCCCAGCATTTT
-	-	TRBV12-5	TRBJ2-2	13	CASGLSDTGELFF	TGTGCTAGTGGTTTATCAGATACCGGGGAGCTGTTTTTT
TRBD2	-	TRBV5-1	TRBJ2-3	17	CASSLGSLAGATDTQYF	TGCGCCAGCAGCTTGGGTTCGCTAGCGGGAGCTACAGATACGCAGTATTTT
TRBD1	few	TRBV18	TRBJ1-2	13	CASSMDRAYGYTF	TGTGCCAGCTCAATGGACAGGGCCTATGGCTACACCTTC
-	once	TRBV7-2	TRBJ1-2	15	CASSLGGLGGYGYTF	TGTGCCAGCAGCTTAGGGGGGTTAGGAGGCTATGGCTACACCTTC
-	-	TRBV5-1	TRBJ2-3	16	CASETGPANPTDTQYF	TGCGCCAGCGAAACTGGGCCAGCGAACCCCACAGATACGCAGTATTTT
-	once	TRBV5-1	TRBJ2-1	13	CASSLGLVAEQFF	TGCGCCAGCAGCTTGGGACTAGTAGCCGAGCAGTTCTTC
-	-	TRBV20-1	TRBJ2-5	10	CSANKETQYF	TGCAGTGCTAATAAAGAGACCCAGTACTTC
-	once	TRBV5-1	TRBJ1-3	15	CASSPSGETGNTIYF	TGCGCCAGCAGCCCTTCAGGGGAAACTGGAAACACCATATATTTT
-	-	TRBV4-3	TRBJ1-1	16	CASSQDRDTGATEAFF	TGCGCCAGCAGCCAAGATAGGGACACTGGGGCCACTGAAGCTTTCTTT
TRBD1	-	TRBV7-9	TRBJ2-2	16	CASSYTTGESTGELFF	TGTGCCAGCAGCTACACGACAGGGGAAAGCACCGGGGAGCTGTTTTTT
-	-	TRBV9	TRBJ1-1	13	CASSVEEMGEAFF	TGTGCCAGCAGCGTAGAAGAGATGGGTGAAGCTTTCTTT
TRBD1	-	TRBV28	TRBJ2-3	14	CASSTGGLFQTQYF	TGTGCCAGCAGTACAGGGGGCTTGTTCCAGACGCAGTATTTT
-	-	TRBV27	TRBJ1-5	15	CASKSLGGGGQPQHF	TGTGCCAGCAAATCCCTGGGGGGGGGTGGACAGCCCCAGCATTTT
TRBD1	once	TRBV5-1	TRBJ2-7	15	CASSYTGTASYEQYF	TGCGCCAGCAGCTATACCGGGACAGCCTCCTACGAGCAGTACTTC
TRBD2	-	TRBV10-3	TRBJ2-7	13	CAIKAGGPYEQYF	TGTGCCATCAAAGCGGGAGGGCCCTACGAGCAGTACTTC
-	-	TRBV18	TRBJ1-3	14	CASSRSGGENTIYF	TGTGCCAGCTCACGGTCAGGAGGGGAAAACACCATATATTTT
-	-	TRBV7-3	TRBJ2-3	15	CASSLESAGTDTQYF	TGTGCCAGCAGCTTAGAGTCCGCGGGCACAGATACGCAGTATTTT
-	-	TRBV14	TRBJ2-7	13	CASSQKRTYEQYF	TGTGCCAGCAGCCAAAAGCGAACCTACGAGCAGTACTTC
-	once	TRBV2	TRBJ2-7	14	CASSEEGRPYEQYF	TGTGCCAGCAGTGAAGAAGGCAGGCCGTACGAGCAGTACTTC
-	-	TRBV5-4	TRBJ1-2	14	CASSPDNGDYGYTF	TGTGCCAGCAGCCCGGACAATGGCGACTATGGCTACACCTTC
-	few	TRBV30	TRBJ1-1	12	CAWTGRNTEAFF	TGTGCCTGGACCGGACGTAACACTGAAGCTTTCTTT
TRBD1	-	TRBV5-1	TRBJ2-5	15	CASRSGQGPQETQYF	TGCGCCAGCAGATCTGGACAGGGACCCCAAGAGACCCAGTACTTC